This T cell receptor beta chain was sequenced in a study of regulatory T cells in long-lasting Graves disease. This CDR3 has 16 residues. The J segment lost 4 bases and the V segment lost 1 base, leaving 9 bases of the junction unmatched. Germline loops: CDR1 SGHAT, CDR2 FQDESV (reference sequence). This clonotype was counted at least ten times. Combining iRepertoire HTBI primers with Arm-PCR of CDR3 regions, the authors built TCR beta libraries. Via MiXCR, TCRdb re-called the multiplex PCR reads, giving one row per CDR3 protein. Altogether 310,000 or so distinct CDR3 sequences are present, around 20% being singletons, with the ten largest covering 29%. The time point: persistent/refractory GD, antithyroid drugs over 5 years with positive TRAb. The TCR library was made from RNA extracted from PBMCs.

This chain links TRBV11-1 with TRBJ2-7; TRBD2 agrees at 8 bases. The clonotype was recovered from a female donor with Graves disease. Sequencing was performed on peripheral blood mononuclear cells (PBMCs), taken when the disease was refractory, from a patient treated with antithyroid drugs. CDR3 amino acids: CASSLGVGGGTYEQYF. In DNA, the CDR3 is TGTGCCAGCAGCTTAGGTGTCGGCGGGGGGACTTACGAGCAGTACTTC. The entire variable domain, with the rest obtained from reference TRBV11-1 and TRBJ2-7, is as follows: EAEVAQSPRYKITEKSQAVAFWCDPISGHATLYWYRQILGQGPELLVQFQDESVVDDSQLPKDRFSAERLKGVDSTLKIQPAELGDSAMYLCASSLGVGGGTYEQYFGPGTRLTVT.